This TCR beta chain emerged from a study of Ad26.COV2.S vaccination and SARS-CoV-2 variants. Profiled with immunoSEQ multiplex PCR; TCRdb holds only in-frame clones, not every one. The sample records about 350,000 clones, around 88% being singletons. As for treatment: about 20 received Ad26.COV2.S at low or high dose, single or two shots; roughly five received placebo; per-sample allocation not given. Sampling occurred on day 63 after the first vaccine or placebo injection. Germline lookup yields CDR1 SGHDN and CDR2 FVKESK. The CDR3 loop spans 19 amino acids. Trimming shortened V by 0 bases and J by 1 base, and 16 bases separated the two germline ends.

The TCR was taken from a person aged 18-60 years who received the Ad26.COV2.S COVID-19 vaccine or a placebo. The chain has TRBV14 and TRBJ2-6, with TRBD2 as a possible D gene (5 bases). The sample here was peripheral blood, taken in a trial of Ad26.COV2.S vaccine versus placebo. CDR3 residues: CASSQDRALRGSGANVLTF. CDR3 DNA sequence: TGTGCCAGCAGCCAAGATCGGGCCCTCCGGGGTTCTGGGGCCAACGTCCTGACTTTC. Full variable domain (remainder filled in from reference TRBV14 and TRBJ2-6): EAGVTQFPSHSVIEKGQTVTLRCDPISGHDNLYWYRRVMGKEIKFLLHFVKESKQDESGMPNNRFLAERTGGTYSTLKVQPAELEDSGVYFCASSQDRALRGSGANVLTFGAGSRLTVL.